A selection of T cell receptor beta chains follows, all from one sample in a study of monozygotic twins with inflammatory bowel disease. TCRdb re-called the 5' RACE reads; every CDR3 protein appears as one record, without DNA. The sample has roughly 150,000 distinct CDR3 sequences. The sequencing sample was made of blood. The receptors originated from a human donor with ulcerative colitis or Crohn's disease, or a healthy co-twin of an affected twin (not recorded which). Both conserved end residues are part of each CDR3.

>TRBV11-1|TRBJ2-1
CASSFFGLAGGANGEQFF
>TRBV10-3|TRBJ2-7
CAIKSGGGQYEQYF
>TRBV19|TRBJ2-1
CASSMKGLAGAREQFF
>TRBV9|TRBJ2-5
CASSPYLDRVETQYF
>TRBV9|TRBJ2-7
CASSVTGISEQYF
>TRBV20-1|TRBJ1-2
CSANTNYGYTF
>TRBV6-2/TRBV6-3|TRBJ1-1
CASRAPGRDTEAFF
>TRBV19|TRBJ2-1
CASSPRSIAGGSYNEQFF
>TRBV29-1|TRBJ1-2
CSLGPNYGYTF
>TRBV6-2/TRBV6-3|TRBJ2-5
CASSLRVFQETQYF
>TRBV15|TRBJ1-2
CATSIHKGQGYGYTF
>TRBV7-9|TRBJ2-1
CASSSVRGLSYNEQFF
>TRBV20-1|TRBJ2-7
CSAGGRNSYEQYF
>TRBV6-5|TRBJ2-7
CASSYSIFSRLPLEQYF
>TRBV20-1|TRBJ1-2
CSARPPPPNNYGYTF
>TRBV6-2/TRBV6-3|TRBJ2-4
CASSSAQQGTKNIQYF
>TRBV7-3|TRBJ2-5
CASSLIGRGEVETQYF